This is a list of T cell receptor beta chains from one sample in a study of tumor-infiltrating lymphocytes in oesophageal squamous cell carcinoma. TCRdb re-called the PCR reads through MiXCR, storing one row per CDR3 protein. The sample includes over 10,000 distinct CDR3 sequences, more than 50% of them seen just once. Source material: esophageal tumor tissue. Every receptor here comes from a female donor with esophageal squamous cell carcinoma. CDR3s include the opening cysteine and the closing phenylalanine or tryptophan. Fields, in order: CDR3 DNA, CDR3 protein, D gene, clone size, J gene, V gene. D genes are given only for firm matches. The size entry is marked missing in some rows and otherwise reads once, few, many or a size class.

CDR3nt: TGTGCCAGCAGCTTCGACAGGGGAGATACGCAGTATTTT
CDR3aa: CASSFDRGDTQYF
d_gene: TRBD1
abundance: .
j_gene: TRBJ2-3
v_gene: TRBV7-2

CDR3nt: TGTGCCAGCTCACCCCGACAGATTAACCAAGAGACCCAGTACTTC
CDR3aa: CASSPRQINQETQYF
d_gene: .
abundance: many
j_gene: TRBJ2-5
v_gene: TRBV18

CDR3nt: TGTGCCAGCAGCTTACAGGTTCGAGCTGAAGCTTTCTTT
CDR3aa: CASSLQVRAEAFF
d_gene: .
abundance: .
j_gene: TRBJ1-1
v_gene: TRBV7-2

CDR3nt: TGTGCCAGCAGTCGAGGGGGGGAGTCCAGAGAGCAGTACTTC
CDR3aa: CASSRGGESREQYF
d_gene: .
abundance: many
j_gene: TRBJ2-5
v_gene: TRBV4-2

CDR3nt: TGTGCCAGCAGGACTAGCGGGGGATCCTACAATGAGCAGTTCTTC
CDR3aa: CASRTSGGSYNEQFF
d_gene: TRBD2
abundance: .
j_gene: TRBJ2-1
v_gene: TRBV7-3

CDR3nt: TGTGCCAGCATCTTACGGGCGGGAGGTTATAATTCCGAGCAGTTCTTC
CDR3aa: CASILRAGGYNSEQFF
d_gene: TRBD2
abundance: .
j_gene: TRBJ2-1
v_gene: TRBV6-1

CDR3nt: TGTGCCAGCACAGGGGGCACATACTATGGCTACACCTTC
CDR3aa: CASTGGTYYGYTF
d_gene: TRBD1
abundance: .
j_gene: TRBJ1-2
v_gene: TRBV19

CDR3nt: TGTGCCAGCAGCCTGTACCTGGGAAAGGGCGGGGAGCTGTTTTTT
CDR3aa: CASSLYLGKGGELFF
d_gene: .
abundance: .
j_gene: TRBJ2-2
v_gene: TRBV7-2

CDR3nt: TGCGCCAGCAGCTTGGGGCCCGGGACCCCCACAGATACGCAGTATTTT
CDR3aa: CASSLGPGTPTDTQYF
d_gene: .
abundance: .
j_gene: TRBJ2-3
v_gene: TRBV5-1

CDR3nt: TGTGCCATCTCAGGGGTATCCTCGTACACCGGGGAGCTGTTTTTT
CDR3aa: CAISGVSSYTGELFF
d_gene: .
abundance: .
j_gene: TRBJ2-2
v_gene: TRBV10-3

CDR3nt: TGTGCCAGCAGTTCGGAAATTGGAAACACCATATATTTT
CDR3aa: CASSSEIGNTIYF
d_gene: .
abundance: many
j_gene: TRBJ1-3
v_gene: TRBV6-1

CDR3nt: TGTGCCAGCAGCTGGGACCAGGGGGGAGGCTACACCTTC
CDR3aa: CASSWDQGGGYTF
d_gene: TRBD1
abundance: few
j_gene: TRBJ1-2
v_gene: TRBV7-6

CDR3nt: TGTGCCAGCAGCTACCTGGGCGGGAACTCCTACGAGCAGTACTTC
CDR3aa: CASSYLGGNSYEQYF
d_gene: .
abundance: .
j_gene: TRBJ2-7
v_gene: TRBV7-3

CDR3nt: TGTGCCAGCAGCCCCGTAGGGACTCGAAATGAAAAACTGTTTTTT
CDR3aa: CASSPVGTRNEKLFF
d_gene: .
abundance: .
j_gene: TRBJ1-4
v_gene: TRBV7-2